The present T cell receptor beta chain was sequenced within a study of graft-versus-host responses after intestinal transplantation. Profiling relied on immunoSEQ multiplex PCR, and the TCRdb table lists in-frame clones only, not all of them. The sample includes around 77,000 clones, approximately 93% of them seen just once. On this clone: Its antigen remains unknown.

The TCR was taken from a human donor who received an intestinal transplant. Sample: unstimulated CD8+ T cells sorted from spleen or lymph node cells, taken before intestinal transplant.

CDR3 DNA: TGTGCCAGCAGTTATAGTGGCAATGAGCAGTTCTTC. This sequence encodes CASSYSGNEQFF. The rearrangement uses TRBV6-5 and TRBJ2-1, with no clear D. CDR3 length: 12 amino acids. Trimming left V 3 bases short and J 6 bases short, with 6 bases between. From germline, CDR1 is MNHEY and CDR2 SVGAGI.